What follows are 9 T cell receptor beta chains derived from one specimen sequenced in a study of shared clonotypes between healthy human individuals. This table comes from immunoSEQ multiplex PCR, and its TCRdb copy is limited to in-frame clones, with some not included. The table has a few hundred thousand clones, about 65% seen once. Sequenced: memory CD4+ T cells sorted from blood. Described subset: CD45RA-negative fraction. These receptors all come from a young man in good health.

The CDR3 DNA sequence: TGTGCCAGCAGCCTTTGGACAGATTCAGTAAACACCGGGGAGCTGTTTTTT. Its protein product is CASSLWTDSVNTGELFF. The chain carries TRBV4-2 and TRBJ2-2; D may be TRBD1 (6 bases). V lost 4 bases and J 2 bases, leaving 17 bases between the germline ends. The germline CDR1 and CDR2 sequences are LGHNA and YNFKEQ. There are 17 residues in the CDR3.

The CDR3 loop reads CSVRRQGQETQYF. CDR3 bases: TGCAGCGTTCGTCGGCAGGGCCAAGAGACCCAGTACTTC. This rearrangement joins TRBV29-1 to TRBJ2-5; possibly TRBD1 for D (5 bases). Trimming took 5 bases from V and 1 from J, leaving 11 bases between them. The V gene's germline CDR1 is SQVTM and CDR2 ANQGSEA. CDR3 length: 13 amino acids.

This chain joins TRBV10-3 and TRBJ2-7; D possibly uses TRBD1 or TRBD2 (6 bases each). CDR1 and CDR2 from the germline V gene are ENHRY and SYGVKD. This CDR3 has 16 residues. V lost 2 bases and J 4 bases, leaving 18 bases between the germline ends. CDR3 loop: CAISEGPGGRDYEQYF. For the CDR3, the DNA is TGTGCCATCAGTGAGGGACCCGGGGGCCGTGATTACGAGCAGTACTTC.

This rearrangement joins TRBV5-6 to TRBJ1-4, with D perhaps matching TRBD1 (5 bases). CDR3 size: 16 residues. CDR1 is SGHDT and CDR2 is YYEEEE in the germline V gene. Trimming took 2 bases from V and 5 from J, leaving 16 bases between them. The CDR3 protein is CASSFGGGAMNEKLFF. The CDR3 DNA reads TGTGCCAGCAGCTTTGGAGGAGGGGCTATGAATGAAAAACTGTTTTTT.

The chain uses TRBV28 and TRBJ2-1, with 10 bases identical to TRBD1. This CDR3 spans 15 amino acids. Germline V gives CDR1 MDHEN, CDR2 SYDVKM. After removal of 4 bases from V and 7 bases from J, the junction contained 7 bases not matched to a gene. CDR3 in DNA: TGTGCCAGCAGTTCATGGACAGGGGGTGGGAATGAGCAGTTCTTC. It is translated as CASSSWTGGGNEQFF.

This chain connects TRBV2 to TRBJ2-2; D may correspond to TRBD1 or TRBD2 (5 bases each). V gave up 6 bases and J gave up 4 bases, with 9 bases separating them. Germline lookup yields CDR1 SNHLY and CDR2 FYNNEI. The CDR3 contains 13 residues. The CDR3 DNA reads TGTGCCAGCAGGGGACCGGCCACCGGGGAGCTGTTTTTT. This sequence encodes CASRGPATGELFF. The full variable domain, its missing parts supplied by reference TRBV2 and TRBJ2-2, is EPEVTQTPSHQVTQMGQEVILRCVPISNHLYFYWYRQILGQKVEFLVSFYNNEISEKSEIFDDQFSVERPDGSNFTLKIRSTKLEDSAMYFCASRGPATGELFFGEGSRLTVL.

There are a few counts of this clone. The chain recombines TRBV10-3 with TRBJ2-1, with TRBD2 matching over 7 bases. After removal of 6 bases from V and 4 bases from J, the junction contained 6 bases not matched to a gene. The germline CDR1 and CDR2 sequences are ENHRY and SYGVKD. This CDR3 has 14 amino acids. The chain's CDR3 is CAIRQRDDYNEQFF. The CDR3 bases are TGTGCCATCAGACAGCGGGACGATTACAATGAGCAGTTCTTC.

V and J are TRBV7-2 and TRBJ2-1; no reliable D call. The CDR3 is made up of 17 amino acids. Trimming took 5 bases from V and 4 from J, leaving 21 bases between them. Germline CDR1 SGHTA, CDR2 FQGNSA. CDR3 region: CASSPPPYAQPYNEQFF. The CDR3 bases are TGTGCCAGCAGCCCACCCCCATATGCGCAGCCTTACAATGAGCAGTTCTTC.

In this sample, this clone turned up a few times. The CDR3: CASSVQGTDTQYF. Here the CDR3 DNA reads TGTGCCAGCAGCGTACAGGGCACAGATACGCAGTATTTT. This chain uses TRBV9 with TRBJ2-3; D unclear. Germline V gene data show CDR1 as SGDLS and CDR2 as YYNGEE. This CDR3 spans 13 amino acids. V lost 1 base and J lost 1, with 4 bases in between.